This T cell receptor beta chain was identified in a study of blood T cell repertoires in COVID-19. The CDR3 contains 16 residues. Germline V gene data show CDR1 as SGHNT and CDR2 as YYREEE (reference sequence). The V gene end was trimmed by 4 bases and the J gene end by 6 bases; junction bases not matched to a gene: 13. Only in-frame clones appear in the TCRdb table, and some are missing; sequencing was by immunoSEQ multiplex PCR. The sample includes about 220,000 clones, roughly 84% of them seen just once. The sequenced material came from PBMCs or T cells enriched from blood (not recorded which). V is TRBV5-4 and J is TRBJ1-1; 9 bases agree with TRBD1. The TCR comes from a woman aged 40 to 49 who had recovered from COVID-19. The CDR3 DNA reads as TGTGCCAGCAGCCGAAGGACAGGGGCGCGAATCGCTGAAGCTTTCTTT. This sequence encodes CASSRRTGARIAEAFF.